These T cell receptor beta chains were read from a single sample in a study of blood T cell repertoires in COVID-19. Measured with immunoSEQ multiplex PCR; TCRdb has only the in-frame clones, and not every one. The sample gives hundreds of thousands of clones, more than 70% of which show up once; approximately 1.2% is in the top ten. Sequenced input: peripheral blood. Receptors originate from a man aged 40-49 years with acute or convalescent COVID-19. Both conserved end residues are part of each CDR3. A D gene is named only where the DNA matches it firmly. Size tells how often a clone was seen (once, few, many) or the class of an expanded clone, and some rows leave it out.

d_call: -; v_call: TRBV7-8; j_call: TRBJ1-1; clone_size: -; cdr3_nt: TGTGCCAGCAGCTTAGAAGGGAGGGAAGCTTTCTTT; cdr3_aa: CASSLEGREAFF
d_call: -; v_call: TRBV27; j_call: TRBJ2-1; clone_size: few; cdr3_nt: TGTGCCAGCAGTTTTAGTAATAACTACAATGAGCAGTTCTTC; cdr3_aa: CASSFSNNYNEQFF
d_call: -; v_call: TRBV4-2; j_call: TRBJ1-2; clone_size: -; cdr3_nt: TGTGCCAGCAGCCTACACCGACGGGAGACGAACTATGGCTACACCTTC; cdr3_aa: CASSLHRRETNYGYTF
d_call: TRBD1; v_call: TRBV3-1/TRBV3-2; j_call: TRBJ1-1; clone_size: -; cdr3_nt: TGTGCCAGCAGCCATGGGGGACAGGGTCCTGAAGCTTTCTTT; cdr3_aa: CASSHGGQGPEAFF
d_call: TRBD2; v_call: TRBV18; j_call: TRBJ2-1; clone_size: -; cdr3_nt: TGTGCCAGCTCACCACCTAGCGGGAGAAATGAGCAGTTCTTC; cdr3_aa: CASSPPSGRNEQFF
d_call: -; v_call: TRBV9; j_call: TRBJ2-1; clone_size: -; cdr3_nt: TGTGCCAGCAGCGTAGATGGAGGGGGCGTTATGAATGAGCAGTTCTTC; cdr3_aa: CASSVDGGGVMNEQFF
d_call: TRBD2; v_call: TRBV6-5; j_call: TRBJ2-1; clone_size: -; cdr3_nt: TGTGCCAGCAGGCTAGCGGGGGGGCCCCATGAGCAGTTCTTC; cdr3_aa: CASRLAGGPHEQFF
d_call: TRBD2; v_call: TRBV27; j_call: TRBJ2-1; clone_size: -; cdr3_nt: TGTGCCAGCAGTCTGAGGACTAGCGGTTACAATGAGCAGTTCTTC; cdr3_aa: CASSLRTSGYNEQFF
d_call: -; v_call: TRBV9; j_call: TRBJ2-7; clone_size: -; cdr3_nt: TGTGCCAGCAGCTGGGGGCAGTTAAGCTACGAGCAGTACTTC; cdr3_aa: CASSWGQLSYEQYF
d_call: -; v_call: TRBV2; j_call: TRBJ1-3; clone_size: -; cdr3_nt: TGTGCCAGCCGGGAGGGCCACTCTGGAAACACCATATATTTT; cdr3_aa: CASREGHSGNTIYF
d_call: -; v_call: TRBV5-3; j_call: TRBJ2-1; clone_size: -; cdr3_nt: TGTGCCAGAAGCCCTGGGTGCGGGGAATACAATGAGCAGTTCTTC; cdr3_aa: CARSPGCGEYNEQFF
d_call: -; v_call: TRBV7-3; j_call: TRBJ1-1; clone_size: -; cdr3_nt: TGTGCCAGCAGCCCTGGACACGCGAACACTGAAGCTTTCTTT; cdr3_aa: CASSPGHANTEAFF
d_call: -; v_call: TRBV7-9; j_call: TRBJ2-1; clone_size: -; cdr3_nt: TGTGCCAGCAGCCAAGACCAGAGGATCAATGAGCAGTTCTTC; cdr3_aa: CASSQDQRINEQFF
d_call: TRBD1; v_call: TRBV7-9; j_call: TRBJ1-1; clone_size: -; cdr3_nt: TGTGCCAGCAGCTTATCCTCCGGGACAGGGAGTTTTGACACTGAAGCTTTCTTT; cdr3_aa: CASSLSSGTGSFDTEAFF
d_call: TRBD1; v_call: TRBV9; j_call: TRBJ2-1; clone_size: -; cdr3_nt: TGTGCCAGCAGCCCGGACAGGGGGTTCTACAATGAGCAGTTCTTC; cdr3_aa: CASSPDRGFYNEQFF
d_call: -; v_call: TRBV7-9; j_call: TRBJ2-3; clone_size: -; cdr3_nt: TGTGCCAGCAGCGTACTGGCCTTGGGGGCCATAGATACGCAGTATTTT; cdr3_aa: CASSVLALGAIDTQYF
d_call: -; v_call: TRBV11-2; j_call: TRBJ2-7; clone_size: -; cdr3_nt: TGTGCCAGCAGCCTTAGAAACGAGCAGTACTTC; cdr3_aa: CASSLRNEQYF
d_call: TRBD1; v_call: TRBV10-3; j_call: TRBJ1-1; clone_size: once; cdr3_nt: TGTGCCATCAGTGGACAGGGAGACACTGAAGCTTTCTTT; cdr3_aa: CAISGQGDTEAFF
d_call: TRBD2; v_call: TRBV15; j_call: TRBJ2-2; clone_size: -; cdr3_nt: TGTGCCACCAGCAGAGATCGAGAAGCGGGGGTTTACACCGGGGAGCTGTTTTTT; cdr3_aa: CATSRDREAGVYTGELFF
d_call: TRBD2; v_call: TRBV6-6; j_call: TRBJ2-7; clone_size: -; cdr3_nt: TGTGCCAGCAGTTACGGGACTAGCCTGTACGAGCAGTACTTC; cdr3_aa: CASSYGTSLYEQYF
d_call: -; v_call: TRBV27; j_call: TRBJ2-7; clone_size: -; cdr3_nt: TGTGCCAGCAGTTTTGCCAGGGGGGCCTACGAGCAGTACTTC; cdr3_aa: CASSFARGAYEQYF
d_call: TRBD2; v_call: TRBV12-5; j_call: TRBJ2-1; clone_size: -; cdr3_nt: TGTGCTAGTGGTTTGCCCCGGACTAGCGGGGGGTACAATGAGCAGTTCTTC; cdr3_aa: CASGLPRTSGGYNEQFF
d_call: -; v_call: TRBV28; j_call: TRBJ2-1; clone_size: -; cdr3_nt: TGTGCCAGCAGTAGCGATCCTGAGCAGTTCTTC; cdr3_aa: CASSSDPEQFF
d_call: -; v_call: TRBV7-3; j_call: TRBJ1-6; clone_size: few; cdr3_nt: TGTGCCAGCAGCCCCGGTTCACCCCTCCACTTT; cdr3_aa: CASSPGSPLHF
d_call: -; v_call: TRBV25-1; j_call: TRBJ2-2; clone_size: -; cdr3_nt: TGTGCCAGCAGTCCCTGGGCCCTGGGGGGGGGCCCCACCGGGGAGCTGTTTTTT; cdr3_aa: CASSPWALGGGPTGELFF
d_call: TRBD1; v_call: TRBV6-5; j_call: TRBJ1-2; clone_size: -; cdr3_nt: TGTGCCAGCAAAGGGACAGGGACGGACTATGGCTACACCTTC; cdr3_aa: CASKGTGTDYGYTF
d_call: -; v_call: TRBV2; j_call: TRBJ2-7; clone_size: -; cdr3_nt: TGTGCCAGCAGGAGCACAGGGCTCGAGCAGTACTTC; cdr3_aa: CASRSTGLEQYF
d_call: -; v_call: TRBV6-5; j_call: TRBJ1-5; clone_size: few; cdr3_nt: TGTGCCAGCAGGGTAGCGGGGCCCCAGCATTTT; cdr3_aa: CASRVAGPQHF
d_call: TRBD2; v_call: TRBV6-5; j_call: TRBJ2-3; clone_size: -; cdr3_nt: TGTGCCAGCAGTTCCGGGACTAGCGACGGGGCAGATACGCAGTATTTT; cdr3_aa: CASSSGTSDGADTQYF
d_call: TRBD1; v_call: TRBV19; j_call: TRBJ1-1; clone_size: -; cdr3_nt: TGTGCCAGTAGTTTAGGGGGCCCCACTGAAGCTTTCTTT; cdr3_aa: CASSLGGPTEAFF
d_call: -; v_call: TRBV4-1; j_call: TRBJ2-7; clone_size: -; cdr3_nt: TGCGCCAGCAGCCAAGAAGCTGGCTACGAGCAGTACTTC; cdr3_aa: CASSQEAGYEQYF
d_call: TRBD1; v_call: TRBV5-1; j_call: TRBJ1-2; clone_size: -; cdr3_nt: TGCGCCAGCCACCAGGGGGGAAACCGTGTCGGCTATGGCTACACCTTC; cdr3_aa: CASHQGGNRVGYGYTF
d_call: TRBD1; v_call: TRBV14; j_call: TRBJ1-2; clone_size: -; cdr3_nt: TGTGCCAGCAGCCAAGGCGACAGGGGGCCCAACTATGGCTACACCTTC; cdr3_aa: CASSQGDRGPNYGYTF
d_call: -; v_call: TRBV2; j_call: TRBJ2-7; clone_size: -; cdr3_nt: TGTGCCAGCATCGAGTCGGCAGGGCCGCGCTACGAGCAGTACTTC; cdr3_aa: CASIESAGPRYEQYF
d_call: -; v_call: TRBV5-5; j_call: TRBJ2-1; clone_size: -; cdr3_nt: TGTGCCAGCAGCTTGGCCCACAGGCCCTACAATGAGCAGTTCTTC; cdr3_aa: CASSLAHRPYNEQFF
d_call: TRBD2; v_call: TRBV9; j_call: TRBJ2-1; clone_size: -; cdr3_nt: TGTGCCAGCAGCAACAAACTAGCGGGGGGCCAAATGAGCTCCTACAATGAGCAGTTCTTC; cdr3_aa: CASSNKLAGGQMSSYNEQFF
d_call: -; v_call: TRBV19; j_call: TRBJ2-2; clone_size: -; cdr3_nt: TGTGCCAGTAGTCCGACAGGCCCGAACACCGGGGAGCTGTTTTTT; cdr3_aa: CASSPTGPNTGELFF
d_call: -; v_call: TRBV6-5; j_call: TRBJ2-1; clone_size: -; cdr3_nt: TGTGCCAGCAGTTATTTACAGGGACGTGAGGAGCAGTTCTTC; cdr3_aa: CASSYLQGREEQFF
d_call: TRBD2; v_call: TRBV7-9; j_call: TRBJ2-1; clone_size: -; cdr3_nt: TGTGCCAGCAGTCAAATCACGGGACTAGTGGGGAGGTATGAGCAGTTCTTC; cdr3_aa: CASSQITGLVGRYEQFF
d_call: TRBD1; v_call: TRBV19; j_call: TRBJ2-1; clone_size: -; cdr3_nt: TGTGCCAGTAGTTTATGGACAGGGGGCGCCTACAATGAGCAGTTCTTC; cdr3_aa: CASSLWTGGAYNEQFF
d_call: -; v_call: TRBV30; j_call: TRBJ1-4; clone_size: -; cdr3_nt: TGTGCCTGGAGTGTACGCGGCATTCCGTTTTTT; cdr3_aa: CAWSVRGIPFF
d_call: TRBD2; v_call: TRBV6-1; j_call: TRBJ2-3; clone_size: -; cdr3_nt: TGTGCCAGCAGTGAGGGAGCGGGGGGAAGCACAGATACGCAGTATTTT; cdr3_aa: CASSEGAGGSTDTQYF
d_call: TRBD1; v_call: TRBV29-1; j_call: TRBJ2-5; clone_size: -; cdr3_nt: TGCAGCGCCCTAGACAGGGGCAGAGGAAAGACCCAGTACTTC; cdr3_aa: CSALDRGRGKTQYF